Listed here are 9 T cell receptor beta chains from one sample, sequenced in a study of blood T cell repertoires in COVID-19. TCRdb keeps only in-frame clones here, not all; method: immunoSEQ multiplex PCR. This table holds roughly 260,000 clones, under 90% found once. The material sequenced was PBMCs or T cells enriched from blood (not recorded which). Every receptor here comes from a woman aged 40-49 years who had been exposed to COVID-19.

CDR3 DNA: TGTGCCAGCAGCCAAGGGGACAGACAGACCGGGGAGCTGTTTTTT. Protein product: CASSQGDRQTGELFF. The genes are TRBV3-1 (or the pseudogene TRBV3-2) and TRBJ2-2, with TRBD1 matching 7 bases. The CDR3 consists of 15 residues. Trimming cost V 1 base and J 5 bases; bases outside gene matches: 4. Germline CDR1 reads LGHDT; CDR2 reads YNNKEL (reference sequence).

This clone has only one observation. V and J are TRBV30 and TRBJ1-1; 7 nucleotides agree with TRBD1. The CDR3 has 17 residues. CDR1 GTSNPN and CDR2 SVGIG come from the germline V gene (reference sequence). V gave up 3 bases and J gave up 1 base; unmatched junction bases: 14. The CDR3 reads CAWRRTGRFWGNTEAFF. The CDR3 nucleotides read TGTGCCTGGAGGCGGACAGGACGATTTTGGGGGAACACTGAAGCTTTCTTT.

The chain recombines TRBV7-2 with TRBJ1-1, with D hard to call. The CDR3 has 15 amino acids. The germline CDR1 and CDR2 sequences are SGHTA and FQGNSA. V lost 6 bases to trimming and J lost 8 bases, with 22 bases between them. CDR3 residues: CASRPGGVIRQEAFF. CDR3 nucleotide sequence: TGTGCCAGCAGGCCCGGTGGTGTGATTCGCCAAGAAGCTTTCTTT.

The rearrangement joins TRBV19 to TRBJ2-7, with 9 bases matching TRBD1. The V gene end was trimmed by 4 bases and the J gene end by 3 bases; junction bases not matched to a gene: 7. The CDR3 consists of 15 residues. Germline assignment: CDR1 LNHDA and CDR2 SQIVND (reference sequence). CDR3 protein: CASSTGTGIVYEQYF. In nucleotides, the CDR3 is TGTGCCAGTAGTACTGGGACAGGGATTGTCTACGAGCAGTACTTC.

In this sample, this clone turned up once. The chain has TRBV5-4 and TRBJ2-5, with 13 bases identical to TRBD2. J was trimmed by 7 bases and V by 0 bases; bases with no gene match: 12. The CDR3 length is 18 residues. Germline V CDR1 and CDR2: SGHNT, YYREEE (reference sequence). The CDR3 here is CASSLEAGTSGALRTQYF. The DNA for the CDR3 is TGTGCCAGCAGCTTGGAGGCCGGGACTAGCGGGGCCCTCAGGACCCAGTACTTC.

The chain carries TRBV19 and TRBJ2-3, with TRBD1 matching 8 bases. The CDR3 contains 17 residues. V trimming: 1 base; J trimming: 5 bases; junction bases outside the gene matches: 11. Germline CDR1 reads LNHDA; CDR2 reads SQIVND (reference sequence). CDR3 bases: TGTGCCAGTAGTATAGGGGCCTCGACAGGGGAGATAGATACGCAGTATTTT. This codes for CASSIGASTGEIDTQYF. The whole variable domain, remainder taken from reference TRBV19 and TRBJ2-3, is DGGITQSPKYLFRKEGQNVTLSCEQNLNHDAMYWYRQDPGQGLRLIYYSQIVNDFQKGDIAEGYSVSREKKESFPLTVTSAQKNPTAFYLCASSIGASTGEIDTQYFGPGTRLTVL.

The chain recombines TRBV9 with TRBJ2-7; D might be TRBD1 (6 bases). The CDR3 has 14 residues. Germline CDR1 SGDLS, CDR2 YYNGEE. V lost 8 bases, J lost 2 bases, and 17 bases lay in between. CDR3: CASSTRDTAYEQYF. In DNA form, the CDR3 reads TGTGCCAGTTCGACCCGGGACACAGCCTACGAGCAGTACTTC.

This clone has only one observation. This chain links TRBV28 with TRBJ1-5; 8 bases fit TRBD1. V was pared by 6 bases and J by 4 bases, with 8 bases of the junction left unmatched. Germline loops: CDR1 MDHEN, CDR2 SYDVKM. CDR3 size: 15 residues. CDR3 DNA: TGTGCCAGCAGCCTTTTTACAGGGGGGAATCAGCCCCAGCATTTT. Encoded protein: CASSLFTGGNQPQHF.

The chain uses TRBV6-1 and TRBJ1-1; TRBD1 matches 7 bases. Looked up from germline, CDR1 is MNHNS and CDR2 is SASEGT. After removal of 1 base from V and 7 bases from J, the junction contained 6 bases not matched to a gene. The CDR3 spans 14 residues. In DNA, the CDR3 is TGTGCCAGCAGTGAAGGGACAGGCCCCCTTGAAGCTTTCTTT. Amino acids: CASSEGTGPLEAFF.